These T cell receptor beta chains were read from a single sample in a study of shared clonotypes between healthy human individuals. TCRdb keeps only in-frame clones here, not all; method: immunoSEQ multiplex PCR. The table shows about 1.1 million clones, with roughly 80% occurring only once. Sequencing was carried out using memory CD4+ T cells from PBMCs. These receptor sequences come from a man younger than 35 in good health. Some clones in this sample may be carry-over from other donors' samples. Each CDR3 is given without its conserved first and last residue. Fields, in order: V gene, J gene, CDR3 protein.

TRBV2	TRBJ2-7	ASIRDRVDEQY
TRBV7-6	TRBJ2-5	ASSLTKGGETQY
TRBV7-2	TRBJ2-2	ASSLIRLAGTGELF
TRBV5-1	TRBJ2-5	ASTPARGKGTQY
TRBV2	TRBJ2-3	ASGTSGADTQY
TRBV6-5	TRBJ1-2	ASSPSPQGRYGYT
TRBV28	TRBJ2-7	ASNPGRIPTEQY
TRBV7-9	TRBJ2-7	ASSWTGGYEQY
TRBV5-1	TRBJ1-1	ASSWSGTGATEAF
TRBV11-2	TRBJ1-2	ASRLSGDYGYT
TRBV10-1	TRBJ2-1	ASSESEGNEQF
TRBV30	TRBJ1-2	AWTGGNYGYT
TRBV7-2	TRBJ2-1	ASSTSRDAYNEQF
TRBV5-6	TRBJ2-1	ASSRGPNEQF
TRBV28	TRBJ2-7	ASSLAPSSYEQY
TRBV27	TRBJ1-1	ASSLTGWNTEAF
TRBV7-2	TRBJ2-3	ASSPRGLYRSTDTQY
TRBV18	TRBJ1-2	ASSPNTGSNYGYT
TRBV11-2	TRBJ2-3	ASSPRDVRTDTQY
TRBV7-2	TRBJ1-6	ASSLGTTSHSPLH
TRBV29-1	TRBJ1-1	SVGTGPADRAF
TRBV11-2	TRBJ2-5	ASSIDQGQETQY
TRBV18	TRBJ2-7	ASSRPGQGLHEQY
TRBV10-3	TRBJ1-2	AISATSTGTGGYGYT
TRBV30	TRBJ1-1	AWSLTTEAF
TRBV2	TRBJ1-5	ASRLSTLHNQPQH
TRBV4-2	TRBJ2-7	ASSRGQGKSDEQY
TRBV19	TRBJ2-1	ASSITPTSRNEQF
TRBV25-1	TRBJ1-1	ASSQTGTGMRTEAF
TRBV6-6	TRBJ2-7	ASSPTWITYEQY
TRBV7-8	TRBJ2-3	ASSPWTSGSSTDTQY
TRBV19	TRBJ2-3	ATVGYTDTQY
TRBV5-5	TRBJ1-2	ASSFPPWLGYT
TRBV5-6	TRBJ1-5	ASSLAAGSNQPQH
TRBV7-9	TRBJ1-2	ASSLGGQARGYT
TRBV29-1	TRBJ1-1	SVEAFYSGGRLNTEAF
TRBV7-2	TRBJ2-7	ASSLSWTGYEQY
TRBV2	TRBJ2-3	ASSRTSGSPGDTQY
TRBV6-5	TRBJ2-7	ASRRDAFSYEQY
TRBV30	NA	AWADRAEQY
TRBV19	TRBJ1-5	ASSIEGTSNQPQH